The 18 T cell receptor beta chains presented below share a single source sample, sequenced in a study of tumor-infiltrating lymphocytes in oesophageal squamous cell carcinoma. MiXCR, run by TCRdb on the PCR reads, gives a single entry per CDR3 protein. The table lists about 8,700 distinct CDR3 sequences, less than 75% of them singletons. The source material was esophageal tumor tissue. Receptors were obtained from a female donor with esophageal squamous cell carcinoma.

This clonotype came up a few times. This chain uses TRBV7-8 with TRBJ2-1, with a possible D match to TRBD1 (6 bases). This CDR3 has 16 amino acids. With 3 bases removed from V and 4 bases from J, the gap between germline ends came to 16 bases. Germline lookup yields CDR1 SGHVS and CDR2 FQNEAQ. CDR3 residues: CASSFYATGKYNEQFF. CDR3 nucleotides: TGTGCCAGCAGCTTCTACGCAACAGGGAAGTACAATGAGCAGTTCTTC.

Of note for this clonotype: One end of the junction is discordant with germline, which a read error may explain. The chain recombines TRBV7-6 with TRBJ2-3; D unclear. The CDR3 loop spans 17 amino acids. Germline V lookup: CDR1 SGHVS, CDR2 FNYEAQ. This chain's CDR3 is CASSKSGEVSRTDTQYF. The CDR3 DNA is TGTGCTAGCAGTAAATCCGGCGAAGTATCCCGCACAGATACGCAGTATTTT.

The table lists this clonotype with a few counts. V and J are TRBV7-2 and TRBJ2-5; no definite D call. Per germline, CDR1 SGHTA and CDR2 FQGNSA. This CDR3 has 14 amino acids. V lost 2 bases and J lost 1, with 8 bases in between. For the CDR3, the DNA is TGTGCCAGCAGCTTAAGACTCAGCCAAGAGACCCAGTACTTC. Residues: CASSLRLSQETQYF.

This clonotype was picked up a small number of times. This may be a read error, as it is one base from a much larger clone. The chain carries TRBV7-9 and TRBJ2-1, with 10 bases fitting TRBD1. The DNA matches TRBJ2-7 better at its end, which makes the J call doubtful. The CDR3 covers 15 residues. Germline loops: CDR1 SEHNR, CDR2 FQNEAQ (reference sequence). The CDR3 nucleotides are TGTGCCAGCAGCTCCGGGACAGGGGTCCAGAATGAGCAGTACTTC. This translates into CASSSGTGVQNEQYF.

This clonotype is medium-sized (0.01 to 0.1%) within its sample. The chain couples TRBV7-6 to TRBJ2-1; 8 bases fit TRBD1. The J segment lost 7 bases and the V segment lost 1 base, leaving 9 bases of the junction unmatched. Per the germline V gene, CDR1 is SGHVS and CDR2 is FNYEAQ. This CDR3 spans 16 amino acids. The CDR3 nucleotides read TGTGCCAGCAGCTTAGTGTATTCAGGGGGCTCTAATGAGCAGTTCTTC. Translating gives CASSLVYSGGSNEQFF.

The V call is TRBV7-2, the J call TRBJ2-6; a weak D match, TRBD2 (6 bases). Matching the DNA end better, TRBJ2-5 makes the J call doubtful. Germline CDR1 is SGHTA and CDR2 is FQGNSA. CDR3 size: 14 residues. The CDR3 DNA sequence: TGTGCCAGCACCGAGGTGGGGAGGTTGGAGACCCAGTACTTC. Amino acids: CASTEVGRLETQYF.

The rearrangement joins TRBV7-2 to TRBJ1-3, with a tentative D call TRBD1 (6 bases). Trimming stripped 6 bases from V and 8 bases from J, with 17 bases between. CDR1 SGHTA and CDR2 FQGNSA come from the germline V gene. The CDR3 runs to 14 residues. The CDR3: CASRDPGQPYTIYF. In DNA, the CDR3 is TGTGCCAGCAGAGACCCGGGACAACCATACACCATATATTTT.

Points on this clonotype: The junction differs from germline at one of its ends, possibly a read error. The chain employs TRBV7-9 and TRBJ2-4; 7 nucleotides agree with TRBD1. Germline assignment: CDR1 SEHNR and CDR2 FQNEAQ (reference sequence). The CDR3 sequence is 16 residues long. CDR3 amino acids: CASSLGGGSYNSPLHF. The CDR3 DNA reads as TGTGCCAGCAGCTTAGGAGGGGGCTCCTATAATTCACCCCTCCACTTC.

The rearrangement uses TRBV6-2 or TRBV6-3 and TRBJ2-3; D remains unclear. The germline V gene encodes CDR1 MNHEY and CDR2 SVGEGT. CDR3 size: 16 residues. Trimming took off 5 bases at V and 1 base at J, with 16 bases between the two ends. The CDR3 loop is CASSAEMGLGTDTQYF. CDR3 nucleotide sequence: TGTGCCAGCAGTGCAGAGATGGGCCTTGGCACAGATACGCAGTATTTT.

There are a few counts of this clonotype. The junction departs from germline at one end; a sequencing error may be responsible. The rearrangement links TRBV7-7 to TRBJ2-5, with D maybe TRBD1 (5 bases). This CDR3 contains 14 residues. Germline V CDR1 and CDR2: SSHAT, FNYEAQ (reference sequence). CDR3 residues: CASSLGVRTDQEFF. CDR3 coding DNA: TGTGCTAGCAGCTTAGGGGTCAGGACGGATCAAGAGTTCTTC.

With regard to this clonotype: This is likely a read error, given that the CDR3 carries no conserved phenylalanine or tryptophan at its end. The chain recombines TRBV7-2 with TRBJ2-5, with a possible D match to TRBD2 (5 bases). This CDR3 is 13 amino acids long. CDR1 SGHTA and CDR2 FQGNSA come from the germline V gene. With 2 bases removed from V and 11 bases from J, the gap between germline ends came to 15 bases. The CDR3 loop is CASSLRPEWEQYS. The CDR3 DNA sequence: TGTGCCAGCAGCTTACGGCCTGAATGGGAGCAGTACTCC.

This clonotype was seen only a few times. This CDR3 is CASSVGLAGGGQETQYF. The CDR3 coding sequence is TGTGCCAGCAGCGTAGGACTAGCGGGAGGAGGCCAAGAGACCCAGTACTTC. The V gene is TRBV7-6, the J gene TRBJ2-5; 14 bases match TRBD2. With 5 bases clipped from V and 1 base from J, the junction kept 6 bases outside the gene matches. CDR3 size: 17 residues. Germline assignment: CDR1 SGHVS and CDR2 FNYEAQ.

V usage is TRBV6-2 or TRBV6-3 and J usage is TRBJ2-5, with 13 nucleotides matching TRBD2. The V and J ends lost 5 bases and 4 bases, in that order; junction bases with no gene match: 4. The CDR3 is made up of 15 amino acids. Germline-derived CDR1 and CDR2 are MNHEY and SVGEGT. CDR3 amino acids: CASSELAGGPETQYF. CDR3 bases: TGTGCCAGCAGTGAACTAGCGGGGGGGCCAGAGACCCAGTACTTC.

The rearrangement joins TRBV6-8 to TRBJ2-1; no clear D. The CDR3 is made up of 14 amino acids. Germline values: CDR1 MNHGY, CDR2 SAAAGT. V lost 0 bases and J 4 bases, leaving 7 bases between the germline ends. The CDR3 DNA reads TGTGCCAGCAGTTACTCCGAAGTTTACAATGAGCAGTTCTTC. This encodes CASSYSEVYNEQFF.

There are a few counts of this clonotype. The rearrangement links TRBV5-5 to TRBJ1-1, with D unclear. V lost 1 base to trimming and J lost 5 bases, with 15 bases between them. CDR3 size: 15 residues. The germline V gene has CDR1 SGHKS and CDR2 YYEKEE (reference sequence). In DNA form, the CDR3 reads TGTGCCAGCAGCTTGCGGGTGGCGCGTGGGACTGAAGCTTTCTTT. This codes for CASSLRVARGTEAFF. Together with reference TRBV5-5 and TRBJ1-1, the CDR3 gives the full variable domain: DAGVTQSPTHLIKTRGQQVTLRCSPISGHKSVSWYQQVLGQGPQFIFQYYEKEERGRGNFPDRFSARQFPNYSSELNVNALLLGDSALYLCASSLRVARGTEAFFGQGTRLTVV.

This rearrangement joins TRBV7-2 to TRBJ2-1; D may be TRBD2 (6 bases). The CDR3 length is 13 residues. Looked up from germline, CDR1 is SGHTA and CDR2 is FQGNSA. V was clipped by 5 bases and J by 10 bases, with 15 bases between them. CDR3 loop: CASSSREESEQFF. CDR3 DNA: TGTGCCAGCAGCAGCAGGGAGGAAAGCGAGCAGTTCTTC. The whole variable domain, remainder taken from reference TRBV7-2 and TRBJ2-1, is GAGVSQSPSNKVTEKGKDVELRCDPISGHTALYWYRQSLGQGLEFLIYFQGNSAPDKSGLPSDRFSAERTGGSVSTLTIQRTQQEDSAVYLCASSSREESEQFFGPGTRLTVL.

The J gene is TRBJ2-5, the V gene TRBV7-2; D may match TRBD1 or TRBD2 (5 bases each). The J call may not be correct, given that the DNA end is closer to TRBJ2-7. The CDR3 spans 13 residues. Germline V gives CDR1 SGHTA, CDR2 FQGNSA. DNA of the CDR3: TGTGCCAGCAGCTTAGCGGGGGTCTACGAGCAGTACTTC. Translated: CASSLAGVYEQYF.

As to this clonotype: This clone may be a read error of a much larger clone one base away. The chain recombines TRBV7-2 with TRBJ2-1; 11 bases agree with TRBD2. V shed 2 bases and J 10 bases; nucleotides not matched to a gene: 16. The CDR3 contains 18 residues. The V gene's germline CDR1 is SGHTA and CDR2 FQGNSA. CDR3 DNA: TGTGCCAGCAGCTTATTGCTAGCGGGAGGAGAGAGCGTCCTCGAGCAGTTCTTC. Translated, it gives CASSLLLAGGESVLEQFF.